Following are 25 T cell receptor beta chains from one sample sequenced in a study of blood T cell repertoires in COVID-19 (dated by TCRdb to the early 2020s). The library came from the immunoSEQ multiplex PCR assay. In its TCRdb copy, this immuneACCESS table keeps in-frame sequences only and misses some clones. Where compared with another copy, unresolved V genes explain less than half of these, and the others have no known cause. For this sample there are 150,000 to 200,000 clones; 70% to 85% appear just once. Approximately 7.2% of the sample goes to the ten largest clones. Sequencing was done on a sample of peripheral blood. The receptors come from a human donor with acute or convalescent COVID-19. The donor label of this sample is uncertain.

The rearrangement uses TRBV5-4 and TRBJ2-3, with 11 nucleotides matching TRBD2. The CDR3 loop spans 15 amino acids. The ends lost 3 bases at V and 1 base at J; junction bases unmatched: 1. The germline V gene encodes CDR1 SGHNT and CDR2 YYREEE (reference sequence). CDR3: CASSSGLAGTDTQYF. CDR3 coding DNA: TGTGCCAGCAGCTCGGGACTAGCGGGCACAGATACGCAGTATTTT.

CDR3 amino acids: CASSLPQGLEQYF. The CDR3 bases are TGTGCCAGCAGCTTGCCCCAGGGTCTCGAGCAGTACTTC. The chain joins TRBV5-4 to TRBJ2-7; a possible D gene is TRBD1 (5 bases). This CDR3 spans 13 amino acids. Deletions cut 1 base from V and 6 bases from J, with 11 bases between. Germline loops: CDR1 SGHNT, CDR2 YYREEE (reference sequence).

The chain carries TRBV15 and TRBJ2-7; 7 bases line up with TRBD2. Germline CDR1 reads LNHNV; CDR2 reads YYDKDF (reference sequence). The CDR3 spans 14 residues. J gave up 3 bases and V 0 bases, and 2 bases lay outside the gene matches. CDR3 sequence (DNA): TGTGCCACCAGCAGAGATCGCGGGAGCTACGAGCAGTACTTC. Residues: CATSRDRGSYEQYF.

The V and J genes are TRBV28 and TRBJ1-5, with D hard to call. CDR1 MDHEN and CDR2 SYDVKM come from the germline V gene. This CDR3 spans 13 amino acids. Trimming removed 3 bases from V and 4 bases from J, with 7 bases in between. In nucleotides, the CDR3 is TGTGCCAGCAGTTTCCGGGAGAATCAGCCCCAGCATTTT. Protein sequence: CASSFRENQPQHF.

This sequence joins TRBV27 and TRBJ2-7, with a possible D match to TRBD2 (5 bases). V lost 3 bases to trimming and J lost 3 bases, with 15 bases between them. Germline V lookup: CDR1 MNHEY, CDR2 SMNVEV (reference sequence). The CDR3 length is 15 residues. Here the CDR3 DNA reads TGTGCCAGCAGTTTGTCCCGACTACTAAGCTACGAGCAGTACTTC. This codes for CASSLSRLLSYEQYF.

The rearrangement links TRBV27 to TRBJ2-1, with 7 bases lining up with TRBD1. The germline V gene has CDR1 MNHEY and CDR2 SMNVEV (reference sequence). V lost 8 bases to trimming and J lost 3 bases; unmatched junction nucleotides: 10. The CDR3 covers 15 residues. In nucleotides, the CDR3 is TGTGCCAGCCGGCGGACCGGGACAGACTACAATGAGCAGTTCTTC. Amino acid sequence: CASRRTGTDYNEQFF.

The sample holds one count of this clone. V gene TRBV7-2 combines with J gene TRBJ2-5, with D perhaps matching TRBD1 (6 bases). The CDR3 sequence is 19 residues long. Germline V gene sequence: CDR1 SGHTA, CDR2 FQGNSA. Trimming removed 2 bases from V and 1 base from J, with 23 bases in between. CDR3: CASSLFYGSGGALQETQYF. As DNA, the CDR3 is TGTGCCAGCAGCTTATTTTACGGTTCTGGGGGCGCACTCCAAGAGACCCAGTACTTC.

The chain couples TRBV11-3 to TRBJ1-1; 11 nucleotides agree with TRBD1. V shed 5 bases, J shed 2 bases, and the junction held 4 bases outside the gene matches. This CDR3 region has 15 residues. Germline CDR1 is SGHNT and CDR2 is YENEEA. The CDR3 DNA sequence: TGTGCCAGCAGCCCACGGACAGGGGGCAACACTGAAGCTTTCTTT. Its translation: CASSPRTGGNTEAFF.

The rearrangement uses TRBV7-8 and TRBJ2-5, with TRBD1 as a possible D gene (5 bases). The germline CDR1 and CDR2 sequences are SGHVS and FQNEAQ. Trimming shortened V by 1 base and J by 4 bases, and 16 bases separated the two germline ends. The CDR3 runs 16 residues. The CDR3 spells CASSLVQGRKGETQYF. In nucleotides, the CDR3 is TGTGCCAGCAGCTTAGTTCAGGGAAGAAAGGGAGAGACCCAGTACTTC.

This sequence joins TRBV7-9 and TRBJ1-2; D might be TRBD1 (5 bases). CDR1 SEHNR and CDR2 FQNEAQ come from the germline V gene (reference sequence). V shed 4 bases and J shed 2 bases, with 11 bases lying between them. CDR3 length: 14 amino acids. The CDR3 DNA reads TGTGCCAGCAGCTCAACCGACAGAAACTATGGCTACACCTTC. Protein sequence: CASSSTDRNYGYTF.

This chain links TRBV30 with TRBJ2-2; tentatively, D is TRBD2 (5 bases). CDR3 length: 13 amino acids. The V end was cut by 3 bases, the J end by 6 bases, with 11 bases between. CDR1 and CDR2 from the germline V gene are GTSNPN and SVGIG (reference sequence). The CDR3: CAWRREEAGELFF. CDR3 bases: TGTGCCTGGAGACGAGAGGAGGCCGGGGAGCTGTTTTTT.

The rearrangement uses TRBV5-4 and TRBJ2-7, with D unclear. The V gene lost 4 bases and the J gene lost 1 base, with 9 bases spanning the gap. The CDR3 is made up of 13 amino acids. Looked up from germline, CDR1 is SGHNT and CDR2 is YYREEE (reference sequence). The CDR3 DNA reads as TGTGCCAGCAGCACCCAGGTTTCCTACGAGCAGTACTTC. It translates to CASSTQVSYEQYF.

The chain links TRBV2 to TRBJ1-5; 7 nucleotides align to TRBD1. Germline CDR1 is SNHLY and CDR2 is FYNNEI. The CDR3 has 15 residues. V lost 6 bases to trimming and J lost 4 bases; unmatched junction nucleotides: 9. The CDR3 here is CASRTGQAENQPQHF. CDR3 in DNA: TGTGCCAGCAGGACAGGACAGGCGGAAAATCAGCCCCAGCATTTT. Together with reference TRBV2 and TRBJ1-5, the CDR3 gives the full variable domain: EPEVTQTPSHQVTQMGQEVILRCVPISNHLYFYWYRQILGQKVEFLVSFYNNEISEKSEIFDDQFSVERPDGSNFTLKIRSTKLEDSAMYFCASRTGQAENQPQHFGDGTRLSIL.

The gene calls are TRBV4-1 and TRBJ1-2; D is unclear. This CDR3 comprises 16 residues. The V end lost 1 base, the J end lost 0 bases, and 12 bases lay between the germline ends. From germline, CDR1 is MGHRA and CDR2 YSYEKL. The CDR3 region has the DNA TGCGCCAGCAGCCAAGCTCAGGCCACCACTAACTATGGCTACACCTTC. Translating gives CASSQAQATTNYGYTF.

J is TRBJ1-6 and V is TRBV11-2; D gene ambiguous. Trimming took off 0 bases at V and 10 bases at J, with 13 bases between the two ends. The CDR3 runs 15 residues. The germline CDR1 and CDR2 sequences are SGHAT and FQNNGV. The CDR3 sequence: CASSLEGSGKSPLHF. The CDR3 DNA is TGTGCCAGCAGCTTAGAAGGCTCAGGAAAGTCACCCCTCCACTTT.

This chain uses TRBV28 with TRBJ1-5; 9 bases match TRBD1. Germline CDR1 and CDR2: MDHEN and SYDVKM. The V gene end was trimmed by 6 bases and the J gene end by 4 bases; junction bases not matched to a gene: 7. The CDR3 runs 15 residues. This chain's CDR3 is CASSGSGQGNQPQHF. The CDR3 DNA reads TGTGCCAGCAGCGGATCGGGACAGGGTAATCAGCCCCAGCATTTT.

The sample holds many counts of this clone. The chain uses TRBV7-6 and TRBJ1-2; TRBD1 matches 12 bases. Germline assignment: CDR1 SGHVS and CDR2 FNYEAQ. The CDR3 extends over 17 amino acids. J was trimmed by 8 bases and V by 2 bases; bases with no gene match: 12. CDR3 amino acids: CASSLLGQGAQGDGYTF. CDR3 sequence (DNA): TGTGCCAGCAGCTTACTGGGACAGGGGGCGCAAGGGGACGGCTACACCTTC.

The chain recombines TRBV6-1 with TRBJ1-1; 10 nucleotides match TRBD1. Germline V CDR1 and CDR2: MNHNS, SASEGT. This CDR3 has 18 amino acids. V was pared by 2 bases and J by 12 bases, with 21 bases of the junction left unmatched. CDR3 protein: CASSEFVMGGGTGDTTFF. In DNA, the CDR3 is TGTGCCAGCAGTGAATTCGTAATGGGAGGTGGGACAGGGGATACGACTTTCTTT.

CDR3 sequence (DNA): TGCAGCGTTGCAAGCCGGGAGAGGGGAAACACCATATATTTT. This codes for CSVASRERGNTIYF. The chain links TRBV29-1 to TRBJ1-3; D ambiguous. Germline V gives CDR1 SQVTM, CDR2 ANQGSEA. The CDR3 is 14 amino acids. The ends were cut back, 4 bases at V and 4 bases at J, with 14 bases in the middle.

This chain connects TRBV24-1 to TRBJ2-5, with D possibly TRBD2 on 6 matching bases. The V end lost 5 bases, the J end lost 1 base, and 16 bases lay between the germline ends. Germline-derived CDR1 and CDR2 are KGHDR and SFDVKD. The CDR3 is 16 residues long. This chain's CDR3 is CATSVSGLTFQETQYF. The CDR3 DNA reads TGTGCCACCAGTGTATCCGGACTAACCTTCCAAGAGACCCAGTACTTC.

CDR3 in amino acids: CASSPRTSGARDTGELFF. In DNA, the CDR3 is TGTGCCAGCAGCCCCCGGACTAGCGGGGCCAGGGACACCGGGGAGCTGTTTTTT. V usage is TRBV9 and J usage is TRBJ2-2, with 12 bases identical to TRBD2. V lost 4 bases, J lost 3 bases, and 10 bases stayed unmatched. CDR3 length equals 18 residues. Germline V gives CDR1 SGDLS, CDR2 YYNGEE.

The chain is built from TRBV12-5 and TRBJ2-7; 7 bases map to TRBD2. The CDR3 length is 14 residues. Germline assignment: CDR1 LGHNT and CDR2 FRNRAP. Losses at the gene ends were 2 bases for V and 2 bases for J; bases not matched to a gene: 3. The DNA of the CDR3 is TGTGCTAGTGGTTTGACGCTAGCGGCCTACGAGCAGTACTTC. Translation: CASGLTLAAYEQYF.

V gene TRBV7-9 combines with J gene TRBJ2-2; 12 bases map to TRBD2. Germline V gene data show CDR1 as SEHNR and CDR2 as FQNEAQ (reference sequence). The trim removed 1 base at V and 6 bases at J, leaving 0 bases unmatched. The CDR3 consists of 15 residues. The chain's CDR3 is CASSLGLAGAGELFF. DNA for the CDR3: TGTGCCAGCAGCTTAGGACTAGCGGGAGCCGGGGAGCTGTTTTTT. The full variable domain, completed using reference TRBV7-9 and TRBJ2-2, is DTGVSQNPRHKITKRGQNVTFRCDPISEHNRLYWYRQTLGQGPEFLTYFQNEAQLEKSRLLSDRFSAERPKGSFSTLEIQRTEQGDSAMYLCASSLGLAGAGELFFGEGSRLTVL.

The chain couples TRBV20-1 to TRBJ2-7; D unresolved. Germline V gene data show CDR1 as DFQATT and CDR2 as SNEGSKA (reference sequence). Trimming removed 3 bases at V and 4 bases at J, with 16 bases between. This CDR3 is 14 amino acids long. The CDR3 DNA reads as TGCAGTGCTAGTGTCCCACAGCTACTTTACGAGCAGTACTTC. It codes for CSASVPQLLYEQYF.

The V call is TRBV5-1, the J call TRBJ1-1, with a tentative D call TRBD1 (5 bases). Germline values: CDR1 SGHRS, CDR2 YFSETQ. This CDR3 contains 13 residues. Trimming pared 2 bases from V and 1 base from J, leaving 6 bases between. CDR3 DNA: TGCGCCAGCAGCTTCGGGGGGAACACTGAAGCTTTCTTT. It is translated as CASSFGGNTEAFF.